This T cell receptor (beta chain) originates from a study of vaccination effects on CD4 cells after COVID-19 (dated by TCRdb to 2022 to 2024). For the wider study: Participants received two doses of either the BNT162b2 or the mRNA-1273 mRNA SARS-CoV-2 vaccine. The full study included 9 to 10 COVID-19 convalescent patients and several SARS-CoV-2-naive healthy vaccine recipients. In both COVID-19 convalescent patients and infection-naive vaccine recipients, the study compared SARS-CoV-2 spike-specific CD4+ TCR repertoires from before mRNA vaccination with those from after it. In the study, cultures from other donors were sequenced using the Oncomine TCR Beta short-read assay on an Illumina iSeq 100.

General study outcomes and caveats: Among healthy vaccine recipients, nearly all vaccine-induced clones were SARS-CoV-2 mono-reactive, and just 1 of 255 was cross-reactive with common cold coronaviruses. Both infection-induced and vaccine-induced clones contracted markedly at late post-vaccination timepoints, which is consistent with waning T cell responses. Only a small number of convalescent patients were included, and no early post-infection timepoints were available, which limited the study.

Regarding this clone: Its cognate antigen has yet to be identified. Per-nucleotide qualities are absent, and no much larger clonotype sits a single base away.

In the ViraFEST assay, PBMC were stimulated with viral peptide pools, and TCR sequencing was then used to find antigen-specific CD4+ T cell clonotypes based on their expansion. After about 9 days of culture, CD4+ T cells were isolated with the EasySep CD4+ T cell isolation kit. Negative nucleocapsid antibody results before and after vaccination confirmed that the healthy vaccine recipients had no prior SARS-CoV-2 infection. Approximately 2 million PBMC per well were cultured in IMDM with roughly 5% human AB serum, 7.5 to 10 IU/ml IL-2 and gentamicin, plus 10 ug/ml peptides. On days 3 and 7, half of the culture medium was replaced with fresh IL-2-containing medium. Unless noted otherwise, every peptide stimulation condition was grown in triplicate wells. PBMC were separated from whole blood using Ficoll-Paque Plus gradient centrifugation and were then either cryopreserved at -140C or used fresh. The overlapping peptide pools covered the spike proteins of SARS-CoV-2 as well as those of the common cold coronaviruses HCoV-NL63, HCoV-OC43 and HCoV-229E. Genomic DNA was extracted from cultured CD4+ T cells with the QIAamp micro DNA kit.

The CDR3 spans 16 residues, from the cysteine through the phenylalanine. The retained sequence is limited to the CDR3, 48 bases, with the frame set at the first base. At the junction V is shortened by 1 base and J by 3 bases; bases outside the gene matches: 7. CDR1 and CDR2 (SGHDT, YYEEEE) derive from the germline V gene. The library came from the immunoSEQ multiplex PCR assay. DNA from the cultured, isolated CD4+ T cells was subjected to TCR beta CDR3 sequencing. In the source study's methods: Non-productive TCR sequences were removed and reads were trimmed to the CDR3 region, keeping CDR3s of at least 7 amino acids. The MANAFEST web app was used to pick out antigen-specific clonotypes by comparing their expansion in peptide wells with that in reference cultures. Positive clones required FDR<0.05 expansion versus reference and all other wells, odds ratio above 5, and frequency above 0.1% in two replicate wells. Clonotypes significantly expanded in SARS-CoV-2 spike wells and in at least one common cold coronavirus spike condition were defined as cross-reactive. Using the stringdist R package, CDR3 similarity was measured by Levenshtein distance, and unrooted trees were constructed with ape in R 3.6.1. The table comes from immuneACCESS by way of TCRdb, which keeps in-frame sequences with V and J called. Part of the clones is missing from these tables; in studies checked, under half for an unresolved V gene and the rest for unknown reasons. The V and J calls and clone size come from that table; D and trimming were worked out from the DNA. This sample holds some 22,000 clones; over 60% were observed only once. 26% of the sample is in the top ten clones.

The chain joins TRBV5-6 to TRBJ1-2; TRBD1 agrees with 9 junctional bases. The sample was CD4+ T cells from PBMCs cultured with HCoV-NL63 spike peptides, taken before COVID-19 vaccination. This specimen's cell subset or site label, per the study, means: HCoV-NL63 spike overlapping peptide pool stimulation. This receptor was taken from a human donor who received a COVID-19 vaccine. The DNA sequence is as follows: TGTGCCAGCAGCTTGAAACAGGGGGCGCAGGACTATGGCTACACCTTC. It is translated as CASSLKQGAQDYGYTF.